Listed below are T cell receptor beta chains from one sample, sequenced in a study of cytomegalovirus exposure and HLA in healthy donors. Here immunoSEQ multiplex PCR was the method, and the copy in TCRdb shows in-frame clones only, minus some. This sample has about 160,000 clones, with 65% to 80% found just once. Sequences were obtained from PBMCs. The receptors stem from a woman aged 45-65 years in good health and CMV-seropositive. Each CDR3 is given with its conserved first and last residue. The D gene is left open where the match is weak. Rows may omit the clone size; those that give it use once, few, many or a size class.

D: NA
size: few
V: TRBV6-1
J: TRBJ2-7
DNA: TGTGCCAGCAGTGAATTGAGGCCCTATGACTCCGAGCAGTACTTC
CDR3: CASSELRPYDSEQYF

D: TRBD2
size: NA
V: TRBV5-1
J: TRBJ2-1
DNA: TGCGCCAGCAGCTTGGCTGGCGGGAGCCACAATGAGCAGTTCTTC
CDR3: CASSLAGGSHNEQFF

D: TRBD1
size: NA
V: TRBV28
J: TRBJ2-5
DNA: TGTGCCAGCAGTTTACCGAGGACAGGGACTTTAGAGACCCAGTACTTC
CDR3: CASSLPRTGTLETQYF

D: NA
size: few
V: TRBV5-8
J: TRBJ2-1
DNA: TGTGCCAGCAGCTTGGATCGGGGTACAAGCTCCTACAATGAGCAGTTCTTC
CDR3: CASSLDRGTSSYNEQFF

D: TRBD2
size: NA
V: TRBV7-2
J: TRBJ2-2
DNA: TGTGCCAGCAGCTCCGGGACTAGCTCCGGGGAGCTGTTTTTT
CDR3: CASSSGTSSGELFF

D: NA
size: few
V: TRBV7-9
J: TRBJ2-7
DNA: TGTGCCAGCAGCTTAAGTGAGGGCGAGCAGTACTTC
CDR3: CASSLSEGEQYF

D: TRBD2
size: NA
V: TRBV5-4
J: TRBJ2-1
DNA: TGTGCCAGCAGCCCTTCTCCATCCGGGACTATCCCCGTAGAGCAGTTCTTC
CDR3: CASSPSPSGTIPVEQFF

D: TRBD2
size: NA
V: TRBV5-1
J: TRBJ2-1
DNA: TGCGCCAGCAGCGACTTAGCGGGAGGGAGCTACAATGAGCAGTTCTTC
CDR3: CASSDLAGGSYNEQFF

D: TRBD1
size: once
V: TRBV19
J: TRBJ1-1
DNA: TGTGCCAGTGCCCTCAGGGGGGCCACGAACACTGAAGCTTTCTTT
CDR3: CASALRGATNTEAFF

D: NA
size: NA
V: TRBV7-2
J: TRBJ1-5
DNA: TGTGCCAGCAGCATTGGACAGCTCAATCAGCCCCAGCATTTT
CDR3: CASSIGQLNQPQHF